These 17 T cell receptor beta chains were all obtained from the same sample, sequenced in a study of cytotoxic CD8 clonotypes in ibrutinib-treated CLL (dated by TCRdb to the early 2020s). Library preparation employed the immunoSEQ multiplex PCR assay. TCRdb took this table from immuneACCESS and kept in-frame rearrangements with V and J called. Such tables lack part of the clones; where checked against another copy, unresolved V genes explain under half of the gap, and the rest is unexplained. This sample is represented by roughly 60,000 clones; 65% to 75% of them were singletons. In total, the top ten clones hold around 43% of the sample. Interpreted using the paper, the time point label stands for: about twelve months on ibrutinib. The sequences come from PBMCs, collected after 12 months of ibrutinib treatment. The receptors stem from a human donor with chronic lymphocytic leukemia.

The chain has TRBV29-1 and TRBJ1-1; D is ambiguous. CDR3 size: 15 residues. The V end lost 5 bases, the J end lost 7 bases, and 23 bases lay between the germline ends. Germline CDR1 SQVTM, CDR2 ANQGSEA. The CDR3 sequence is CSVHRGSGPNGEAFF. CDR3 DNA: TGCAGCGTTCACAGAGGTTCAGGTCCAAACGGTGAAGCTTTCTTT.

V usage is TRBV4-2 and J usage is TRBJ2-2; D possibly corresponds to TRBD1 (6 bases). The germline CDR1 and CDR2 sequences are LGHNA and YNFKEQ. The ends were cut back, 4 bases at V and 0 bases at J, with 12 bases in the middle. CDR3 size: 16 residues. In nucleotides, the CDR3 is TGTGCCAGCAGCCCGAGGACAGCTCCGAACACCGGGGAGCTGTTTTTT. Its translation is CASSPRTAPNTGELFF.

The rearrangement joins TRBV19 to TRBJ1-1, with D possibly being TRBD1 (6 bases). The CDR3 extends over 14 amino acids. Trimming took off 7 bases at V and 1 base at J, with 13 bases between the two ends. Germline V gene lookup returns CDR1 LNHDA and CDR2 SQIVND (reference sequence). This CDR3 reads CASNTGTRNTEAFF. CDR3 nucleotide sequence: TGTGCCAGTAACACCGGGACAAGGAACACTGAAGCTTTCTTT.

This chain uses TRBV6-5 with TRBJ2-1, with no clear D. The germline V and J ends were trimmed by 8 bases and 3 bases, with 14 bases remaining between them. Germline V gene lookup returns CDR1 MNHEY and CDR2 SVGAGI. This CDR3 spans 14 amino acids. The chain's CDR3 is CASSSRRNYNEQFF. The CDR3 DNA follows: TGTGCCAGCTCGTCGAGAAGGAACTACAATGAGCAGTTCTTC.

This rearrangement joins TRBV15 to TRBJ2-2; either TRBD1 or TRBD2 may supply D (6 bases each). V lost 1 base to trimming and J lost 2 bases, with 17 bases between them. Germline CDR1 is LNHNV and CDR2 is YYDKDF (reference sequence). This CDR3 has 18 residues. This CDR3 reads CATSRGGRGFTNTGELFF. The CDR3 DNA is TGTGCCACCAGCAGAGGGGGGCGGGGCTTTACCAACACCGGGGAGCTGTTTTTT.

The chain links TRBV6-5 to TRBJ1-5; D perhaps matches TRBD1 (6 bases). Per the germline V gene, CDR1 is MNHEY and CDR2 is SVGAGI. Trimming cost V 6 bases and J 4 bases, with 10 bases left between them. The CDR3 loop spans 13 amino acids. The CDR3 DNA reads TGTGCCAGCAGAATGGACAGTAATCAGCCCCAGCATTTT. This sequence encodes CASRMDSNQPQHF.

This clone was found a few times. The V gene is TRBV13, the J gene TRBJ2-7, with D possibly matching TRBD1 (5 bases). Looked up from germline, CDR1 is PRHDT and CDR2 is FYEKMQ (reference sequence). The V gene lost 5 bases and the J gene lost 3 bases, with 17 bases spanning the gap. This CDR3 has 15 amino acids. The CDR3 here is CASSPSSRQGYEQYF. The DNA for the CDR3 is TGTGCCAGCAGCCCGAGCTCCAGGCAGGGCTACGAGCAGTACTTC.

The CDR3 nucleotides read TGCGCCAGCAGCTTGGACGGAGACTATGGCTACACCTTC. Protein product: CASSLDGDYGYTF. The chain is built from TRBV5-1 and TRBJ1-2; D not resolved. Germline lookup yields CDR1 SGHRS and CDR2 YFSETQ. With 0 bases removed from V and 3 bases from J, the gap between germline ends came to 6 bases. The CDR3 consists of 13 residues.

The V and J genes are TRBV6-4 and TRBJ1-6, with 7 bases identical to TRBD1. V trimming: 3 bases; J trimming: 7 bases; junction bases outside the gene matches: 3. The CDR3 is made up of 14 amino acids. Germline loops: CDR1 MRHNA, CDR2 SNTAGT. CDR3 protein: CASSETGRNSPLHF. The CDR3 DNA reads as TGTGCCAGCAGTGAGACAGGGCGGAATTCACCCCTCCACTTT.

The chain joins TRBV19 to TRBJ2-7; 7 nucleotides line up with TRBD1. The CDR3 is 13 amino acids. The ends lost 7 bases at V and 6 bases at J; junction bases unmatched: 9. Germline lookup yields CDR1 LNHDA and CDR2 SQIVND (reference sequence). CDR3 sequence (DNA): TGTGCCAGTAACGGCAGGGGGTCGTCCGAGCAGTACTTC. This sequence encodes CASNGRGSSEQYF.

This clone was observed a single time. This sequence joins TRBV28 and TRBJ2-7; a possible D gene is TRBD2 (6 bases). The germline V and J ends were trimmed by 6 bases and 3 bases, with 15 bases remaining between them. In germline, CDR1 is MDHEN, CDR2 SYDVKM. The CDR3 contains 14 residues. The CDR3 reads CASSPPGVGYEQYF. In DNA form, the CDR3 reads TGTGCCAGCAGCCCTCCGGGAGTGGGCTACGAGCAGTACTTC.

The sample holds a few counts of this clone. The rearrangement joins TRBV7-9 to TRBJ1-1, with D possibly matching TRBD1 (5 bases). Trimming left V 4 bases short and J 6 bases short, with 15 bases between. CDR1 and CDR2 (germline): SEHNR, FQNEAQ (reference sequence). The CDR3 contains 14 residues. DNA for the CDR3: TGTGCCAGCAGCTCGCAGGGATCTGTCTCTGAAGCTTTCTTT. Translating gives CASSSQGSVSEAFF.

The rearrangement uses TRBV6-5 and TRBJ2-1; TRBD2 aligns across 10 bases. Trimming cost V 4 bases and J 4 bases; bases outside gene matches: 7. The germline gives CDR1 MNHEY, CDR2 SVGAGI. This CDR3 spans 16 amino acids. The CDR3 bases are TGTGCCAGCAGTTTCTTAACTAGCGGGACTTACAATGAGCAGTTCTTC. Translating gives CASSFLTSGTYNEQFF.

The V gene is TRBV2, the J gene TRBJ2-1, with D uncertain. The germline V gene encodes CDR1 SNHLY and CDR2 FYNNEI. The CDR3 has 14 residues. Deletions cut 7 bases from V and 1 base from J, with 11 bases between. CDR3 nucleotides: TGTGCCAGCACCACAGACCCGTCCTACAATGAGCAGTTCTTC. Translation gives CASTTDPSYNEQFF.

The CDR3 loop is CASTTSGRWTDTQYF. The CDR3, as DNA: TGTGCCAGCACTACTAGCGGGAGATGGACAGATACGCAGTATTTT. This chain links TRBV4-2 with TRBJ2-3; 11 positions agree with TRBD2. The V gene end was trimmed by 7 bases and the J gene end by 3 bases; junction bases not matched to a gene: 6. Germline V gives CDR1 LGHNA, CDR2 YNFKEQ. The length of the CDR3 is 15 residues.

The V call is TRBV27, the J call TRBJ2-1; no firm D call. This CDR3 is 13 amino acids long. Germline lookup yields CDR1 MNHEY and CDR2 SMNVEV (reference sequence). The V end was cut by 3 bases, the J end by 7 bases, with 10 bases between. CDR3 protein: CASSLLERNEQFF. DNA for the CDR3: TGTGCCAGCAGTTTGTTGGAGAGGAATGAGCAGTTCTTC.

V is TRBV5-1 and J is TRBJ1-2, with D maybe TRBD1 (6 bases). This CDR3 contains 14 residues. Germline CDR1 SGHRS, CDR2 YFSETQ. Deletions cut 4 bases from V and 5 bases from J, with 15 bases between. The CDR3 coding sequence is TGCGCCAGCAGCCGGGACATGTTCAGGTATGGCTACACCTTC. This sequence encodes CASSRDMFRYGYTF. Complete variable domain (other parts from reference TRBV5-1 and TRBJ1-2): KAGVTQTPRYLIKTRGQQVTLSCSPISGHRSVSWYQQTPGQGLQFLFEYFSETQRNKGNFPGRFSGRQFSNSRSEMNVSTLELGDSALYLCASSRDMFRYGYTFGSGTRLTVV.